These T cell receptor beta chains were read from a single sample in a study of blood T cell repertoires in COVID-19. Only in-frame clones appear in the TCRdb table, and some are missing; sequencing was by immunoSEQ multiplex PCR. The sample has 40,000 to 45,000 clones; about 89% are singletons. The sample comprised peripheral blood. The source is a man aged 50 to 59 with active COVID-19. Both conserved end residues are part of each CDR3. Each record gives: J gene, V gene, clone size, D gene, CDR3 DNA, CDR3 protein. D genes are given only for firm matches. Only some rows state a clone size, as once, few, many or a class for expanded clones.

J: TRBJ2-7; V: TRBV3-1/TRBV3-2; size: .; D: TRBD2; DNA: TGTGCCAGCAGCGCTAGCGGGAGAGTCGACGAGCAGTACTTC; CDR3: CASSASGRVDEQYF
J: TRBJ2-1; V: TRBV4-1; size: .; D: .; DNA: TGCGCCAGCAGCCCTGTTGGAGTCTACAATGAGCAGTTCTTC; CDR3: CASSPVGVYNEQFF
J: TRBJ1-1; V: TRBV29-1; size: .; D: .; DNA: TGCAGCGCACGAGTCATGAACACTGAAGCTTTCTTT; CDR3: CSARVMNTEAFF
J: TRBJ1-5; V: TRBV7-9; size: .; D: .; DNA: TGTGCCAGCCACGGTAACAATCAGCCCCAGCATTTT; CDR3: CASHGNNQPQHF
J: TRBJ2-5; V: TRBV28; size: .; D: .; DNA: TGTGCCAGCAGGGCAACCGGGACACGCGGGACCCAGTACTTC; CDR3: CASRATGTRGTQYF
J: TRBJ2-7; V: TRBV19; size: .; D: TRBD1; DNA: TGTGCCAGTAGCTCCACAGGGGGCCCCTACGAGCAGTACTTC; CDR3: CASSSTGGPYEQYF
J: TRBJ2-1; V: TRBV4-2; size: .; D: .; DNA: TGTGCCAGCAGCCACCCCGGGAATGAGCAGTTCTTC; CDR3: CASSHPGNEQFF
J: TRBJ2-1; V: TRBV7-3; size: .; D: .; DNA: TGTGCCAGCAGCCAACTAGCCGCGTCCTACAATGAGCAGTTCTTC; CDR3: CASSQLAASYNEQFF
J: TRBJ2-2; V: TRBV28; size: .; D: TRBD2; DNA: TGTGCCAGCAGCACTGGACTAGCCGGGGAGCTGTTTTTT; CDR3: CASSTGLAGELFF
J: TRBJ2-1; V: TRBV7-2; size: .; D: TRBD2; DNA: TGTGCCAGCAGTCTAGGTACTAGCGTGTACAATGAGCAGTTCTTC; CDR3: CASSLGTSVYNEQFF
J: TRBJ1-2; V: TRBV2; size: .; D: .; DNA: TGTGCCAGCAGGGTAGACACCAATACGGGCTACACCTTC; CDR3: CASRVDTNTGYTF
J: TRBJ2-2; V: TRBV11-2; size: .; D: TRBD2; DNA: TGTGCCAGCAGCTTATTGGGACTAGCGGTAAACACCGGGGAGCTGTTTTTT; CDR3: CASSLLGLAVNTGELFF
J: TRBJ2-1; V: TRBV2; size: .; D: .; DNA: TGTGCCAGCAGTGGGGAGCTTGCTGAGCAGTTCTTC; CDR3: CASSGELAEQFF
J: TRBJ2-5; V: TRBV15; size: .; D: TRBD2; DNA: TGTGCCACCAGCGGGGGGCGGGGGGTGTCAGAGACCCAGTACTTC; CDR3: CATSGGRGVSETQYF
J: TRBJ1-5; V: TRBV7-2; size: once; D: .; DNA: TGTGCCAGCAGCTTAGCAGGGCCAGGGAATCAGCCCCAGCATTTT; CDR3: CASSLAGPGNQPQHF
J: TRBJ2-1; V: TRBV7-9; size: .; D: .; DNA: TGTGCCAGCAGCTCTTCCGGGACACAACGTTACAATGAGCAGTTCTTC; CDR3: CASSSSGTQRYNEQFF
J: TRBJ2-3; V: TRBV5-8; size: .; D: .; DNA: TGTGCCAGCAGCTTCGGACAGAGCACAGATACGCAGTATTTT; CDR3: CASSFGQSTDTQYF
J: TRBJ2-2; V: TRBV2; size: .; D: TRBD2; DNA: TGTGCCAGCAGAGACCGGACTAGCGGTAACACCGGGGAGCTGTTTTTT; CDR3: CASRDRTSGNTGELFF